This T cell receptor beta chain originates from a study of T cell responses to AZD1222 COVID-19 vaccine. Across the study: Pooled samples include second doses given at about 4 or 12 weeks.

Study-wide results and caveats: Of spike-specific TCRs, nearly half reportedly target regions left unmutated in variants. Donors were chiefly white British, with a greater number of females, and clonal diversity was perhaps underestimated. Breadth and depth of Spike-specific TCRs rose after two AZD1222 doses.

A note on this clone: Its antigen is as yet unknown. Other DNA sequences of this sample code for an identical CDR3.

The table came from immunoSEQ multiplex PCR; TCRdb's copy has only in-frame clones and leaves some out. The sample records some 120,000 clones, more than 70% being singletons. The V gene lost 3 bases and the J gene lost 0 bases, with 6 bases spanning the gap. CDR3 length equals 13 residues. Looked up from germline, CDR1 is MNHNS and CDR2 is SASEGT. Sequencing used peripheral blood, obtained on day 0 of AZD1222 vaccination. The origin of this receptor is an adult in good health. The V call is TRBV6-1, the J call TRBJ2-7, with D uncertain. The CDR3 region is CASSEGGSYEQYF. CDR3 nucleotides: TGTGCCAGCAGTGAGGGCGGCTCCTACGAGCAGTACTTC.